This T cell receptor beta chain was recovered during a study of identical twins. Study-level findings and limits: Within cord blood, abundant beta clonotypes carried fewer insertions, but memory repertoires showed no such trend. Modelling underestimated the level of out-of-frame TCR alpha sharing observed in monozygotic twins.

Healthy Caucasian individuals made up all the donors. Trimming took 0 bases from V and 3 from J, leaving 11 bases between them. The CDR3 contains 16 residues. Germline V lookup: CDR1 KGHDR, CDR2 SFDVKD. Notes on this clonotype: Its antigen is unidentified.

Template switching created a universal primer site, and the cDNA included unique molecular identifiers. TCRdb passed the 5' RACE reads through MiXCR, listing each CDR3 protein once. The sample contains 350,000 to 600,000 distinct CDR3 sequences, 11% to 15% of which appear only once. The same sample was also used in a study of yellow fever vaccine responses in identical twins.

The clonotype originates from a woman aged 18-29 years in good health. V usage is TRBV24-1 and J usage is TRBJ2-1, with D unclear. Sequencing was done on a sample of CD4+ T cells sorted from blood. For the CDR3, the DNA is TGTGCCACCAGTGATTTGCTTCCAGCGAGCTACAATGAGCAGTTCTTC. Protein sequence: CATSDLLPASYNEQFF.